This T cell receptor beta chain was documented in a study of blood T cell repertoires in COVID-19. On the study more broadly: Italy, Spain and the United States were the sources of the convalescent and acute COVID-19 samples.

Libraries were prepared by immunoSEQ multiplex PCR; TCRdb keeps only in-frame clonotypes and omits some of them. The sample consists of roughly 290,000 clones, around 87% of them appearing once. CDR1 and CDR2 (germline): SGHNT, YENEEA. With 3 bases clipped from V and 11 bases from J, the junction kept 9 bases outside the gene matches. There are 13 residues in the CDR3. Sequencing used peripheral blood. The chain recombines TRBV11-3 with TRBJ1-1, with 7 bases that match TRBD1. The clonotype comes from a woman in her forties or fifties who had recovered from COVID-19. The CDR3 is CASSLDRDSVAFF. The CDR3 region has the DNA TGTGCCAGCAGCTTGGACCGGGACAGTGTCGCTTTCTTT.